The 5 T cell receptor beta chains given below trace back to one sample, sequenced in a study of blood T cell repertoires in COVID-19. This table comes from immunoSEQ multiplex PCR, and its TCRdb copy is limited to in-frame clones, with some not included. The table has around 150,000 clones, roughly 84% seen once; the top ten hold 3% to 5%. Sequenced sample: peripheral blood. These receptors were taken from an older woman with acute or convalescent COVID-19.

The chain is built from TRBV19 and TRBJ2-1; 8 nucleotides align to TRBD2. The CDR3 consists of 15 residues. Looked up from germline, CDR1 is LNHDA and CDR2 is SQIVND (reference sequence). Trimming took 3 bases from V and 4 from J; bases not matched to a gene: 5. The CDR3 DNA reads as TGTGCCAGTAGTATTGCGCTAGCGGGTTACAATGAGCAGTTCTTC. Translated: CASSIALAGYNEQFF.

V and J are TRBV28 and TRBJ1-6; no reliable D call. Germline V gene data show CDR1 as MDHEN and CDR2 as SYDVKM. This CDR3 is 13 amino acids long. V was pared by 8 bases and J by 10 bases, with 15 bases between. In DNA form, the CDR3 reads TGTGCCAGCCGAGGGAGTCGTGACTCACCCCTCCACTTT. Its translation is CASRGSRDSPLHF.

The chain carries TRBV28 and TRBJ1-5; the D gene is possibly TRBD1 (6 bases). CDR1 is MDHEN and CDR2 is SYDVKM in the germline V gene. Trimming took 4 bases from V and 3 from J, leaving 13 bases between them. The CDR3 covers 15 residues. CDR3 amino acids: CASSSRGTLNQPQHF. CDR3 in DNA: TGTGCCAGCAGTTCGAGGGGGACCCTCAATCAGCCCCAGCATTTT.

The CDR3 DNA reads as TGCGCCAGCAGCTTCGGGGGTCTTGCAACTAATGAAAAACTGTTTTTT. Residues: CASSFGGLATNEKLFF. The rearrangement joins TRBV5-1 to TRBJ1-4, with D possibly being TRBD1 (5 bases). This CDR3 has 16 residues. The germline CDR1 and CDR2 sequences are SGHRS and YFSETQ. Trimming pared 2 bases from V and 0 bases from J, leaving 11 bases between.

This rearrangement joins TRBV29-1 to TRBJ2-2; D is possibly TRBD2 (7 bases). The CDR3 loop spans 15 amino acids. The V and J ends lost 7 bases and 0 bases respectively, with 15 bases between them. Germline assignment: CDR1 SQVTM and CDR2 ANQGSEA. In DNA, the CDR3 is TGCAGCGCCAGACAGGCGGGGGCGAACACCGGGGAGCTGTTTTTT. Translation gives CSARQAGANTGELFF.